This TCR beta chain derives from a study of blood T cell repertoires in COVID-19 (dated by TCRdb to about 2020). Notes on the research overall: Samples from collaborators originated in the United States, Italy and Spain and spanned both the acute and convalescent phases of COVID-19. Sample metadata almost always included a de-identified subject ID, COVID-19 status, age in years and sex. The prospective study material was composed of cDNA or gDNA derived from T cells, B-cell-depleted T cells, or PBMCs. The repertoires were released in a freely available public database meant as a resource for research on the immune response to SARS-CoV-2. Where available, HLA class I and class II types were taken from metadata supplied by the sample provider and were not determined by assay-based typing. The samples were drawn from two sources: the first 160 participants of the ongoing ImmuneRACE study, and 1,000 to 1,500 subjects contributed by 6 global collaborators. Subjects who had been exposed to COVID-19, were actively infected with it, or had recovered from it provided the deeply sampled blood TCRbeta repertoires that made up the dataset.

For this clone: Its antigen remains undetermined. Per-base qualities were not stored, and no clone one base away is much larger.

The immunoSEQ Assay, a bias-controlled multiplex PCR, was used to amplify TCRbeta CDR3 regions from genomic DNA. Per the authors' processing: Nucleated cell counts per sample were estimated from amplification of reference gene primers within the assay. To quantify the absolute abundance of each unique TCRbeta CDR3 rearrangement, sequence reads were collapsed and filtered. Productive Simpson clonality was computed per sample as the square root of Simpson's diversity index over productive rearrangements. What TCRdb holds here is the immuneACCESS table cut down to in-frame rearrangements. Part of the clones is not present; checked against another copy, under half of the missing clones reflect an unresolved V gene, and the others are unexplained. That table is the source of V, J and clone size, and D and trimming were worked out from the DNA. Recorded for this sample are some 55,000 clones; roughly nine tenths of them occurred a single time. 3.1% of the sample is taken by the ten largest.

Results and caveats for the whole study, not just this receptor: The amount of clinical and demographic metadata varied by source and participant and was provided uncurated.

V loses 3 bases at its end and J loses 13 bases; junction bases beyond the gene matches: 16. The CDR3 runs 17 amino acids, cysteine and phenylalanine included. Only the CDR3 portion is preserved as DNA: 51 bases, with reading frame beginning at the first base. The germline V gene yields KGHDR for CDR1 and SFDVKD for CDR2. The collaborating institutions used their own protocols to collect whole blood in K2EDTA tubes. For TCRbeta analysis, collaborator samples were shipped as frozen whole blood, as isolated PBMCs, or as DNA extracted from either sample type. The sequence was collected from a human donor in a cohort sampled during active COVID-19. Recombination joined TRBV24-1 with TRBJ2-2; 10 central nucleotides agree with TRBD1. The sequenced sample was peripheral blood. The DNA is TGTGCCACCAGTGATATCGGGACAGGGGATTCGGTCAACGCGCTGTTTTTT. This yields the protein CATSDIGTGDSVNALFF.